These 20 T cell receptor beta chains originate from one sample sequenced in a study of blood T cells in healthy people across ages. For the second PCR, which ran for 7 to 11 cycles, a sample-barcoded 5' primer and a J-beta primer mix were used. MiXCR was run by TCRdb on the 5' RACE reads, yielding one entry per CDR3 protein. The sample shows some 710,000 distinct CDR3 sequences, about a fifth of them seen only once. Sequences were obtained from blood. Every receptor here comes from a man aged 65 to 79 in good health.

A few counts support this clonotype. The chain links TRBV25-1 to TRBJ2-5, with 9 bases that match TRBD2. This CDR3 comprises 15 residues. The V gene end was trimmed by 5 bases and the J gene end by 5 bases; junction bases not matched to a gene: 9. CDR1 is MGHDK and CDR2 is SYGVNS in the germline V gene. This CDR3 is CASSSPLAGSETQYF. CDR3 bases: TGTGCCAGCAGTTCGCCGCTAGCGGGGTCGGAGACCCAGTACTTC.

Only a few counts were recorded for this clonotype. This rearrangement joins TRBV18 to TRBJ1-3; unclear D gene. V lost 6 bases, J lost 2 bases, and 17 bases lay in between. The germline V gene encodes CDR1 KGHSH and CDR2 LQKENI. The CDR3 covers 16 residues. CDR3 region: CASSPERVIAGNTIYF. In DNA form, the CDR3 reads TGTGCCAGCTCGCCGGAGCGGGTCATCGCTGGAAACACCATATATTTT.

This clonotype has more than one count but fewer than ten. The chain is built from TRBV12-3 or TRBV12-4 and TRBJ1-4; 7 nucleotides match TRBD1. Trimming removed 5 bases from V and 3 bases from J; junction bases left unmatched: 6. CDR3 length: 15 amino acids. DNA of the CDR3: TGTGCCAGCAGTCCGGGACAGTTATCTAATGAAAAACTGTTTTTT. Amino acids: CASSPGQLSNEKLFF.

The gene calls are TRBV2 and TRBJ1-5, with D unresolved. Trimming took off 2 bases at V and 1 base at J, with 9 bases between the two ends. This CDR3 spans 15 amino acids. Germline-derived CDR1 and CDR2 are SNHLY and FYNNEI. Here the CDR3 DNA reads TGTGCCAGCAGTGAAACAGCCCGGAGCAATCAGCCCCAGCATTTT. Protein product: CASSETARSNQPQHF.

The chain combines TRBV20-1 with TRBJ2-5, with a weak D call TRBD2 (5 bases). The germline V and J ends were trimmed by 3 bases and 4 bases, with 15 bases remaining between them. The CDR3 contains 14 residues. Germline CDR1 and CDR2: DFQATT and SNEGSKA (reference sequence). Here the CDR3 reads CSASGNRVGETQYF. As DNA, the CDR3 is TGCAGTGCTAGCGGGAATCGGGTTGGAGAGACCCAGTACTTC.

The DNA for the CDR3 is TGTGCCAGCAGTTACTTGCCGGGACAGGGGTTTAATCAGCCCCAGCATTTT. Protein product: CASSYLPGQGFNQPQHF. This chain joins TRBV6-5 and TRBJ1-5; TRBD1 aligns across 10 bases. Germline CDR1 reads MNHEY; CDR2 reads SVGAGI. The J segment lost 4 bases and the V segment lost 1 base, leaving 7 bases of the junction unmatched. The CDR3 totals 17 residues.

This rearrangement joins TRBV19 to TRBJ2-1; 11 positions match TRBD1. CDR1 is LNHDA and CDR2 is SQIVND in the germline V gene (reference sequence). J lost 7 bases, V lost 4 bases, and 6 bases had no gene match. The CDR3 runs to 15 residues. The CDR3: CASSTRTGGVNEQFF. Here the CDR3 DNA reads TGTGCCAGTAGTACAAGGACAGGGGGCGTGAATGAGCAGTTCTTC. Combining the CDR3 with reference TRBV19 and TRBJ2-1 gives the whole variable domain DGGITQSPKYLFRKEGQNVTLSCEQNLNHDAMYWYRQDPGQGLRLIYYSQIVNDFQKGDIAEGYSVSREKKESFPLTVTSAQKNPTAFYLCASSTRTGGVNEQFFGPGTRLTVL.

The sample holds a few counts of this clonotype. This rearrangement joins TRBV12-3 or TRBV12-4 to TRBJ1-1; D gene ambiguous. The CDR3 is made up of 14 amino acids. V lost 5 bases to trimming and J lost 8 bases, with 18 bases between them. CDR3: CASSNPAGKDEAFF. CDR3 bases: TGTGCCAGCAGTAATCCGGCCGGTAAGGACGAAGCTTTCTTT.

This clonotype was observed a handful of times. The chain joins TRBV6-2 or TRBV6-3 to TRBJ2-3; 9 nucleotides match TRBD2. The germline V gene has CDR1 MNHEY and CDR2 SVGEGT. The V gene end was trimmed by 8 bases and the J gene end by 4 bases; junction bases not matched to a gene: 16. The CDR3 length is 17 residues. CDR3: CASSSMGLAQGADTQYF. As DNA, the CDR3 is TGTGCCAGCTCGAGTATGGGACTAGCCCAGGGGGCAGATACGCAGTATTTT.

V gene TRBV3-1 combines with J gene TRBJ2-6; tentatively, D is TRBD1 (5 bases). V gave up 7 bases and J gave up 4 bases, with 14 bases separating them. The CDR3 has 15 residues. The germline gives CDR1 LGHDT, CDR2 YNNKEL (reference sequence). CDR3 DNA: TGTGCCAGCACCCCCTCCTGGGGCGGGGCCAACGTCCTGACTTTC. Its protein product is CASTPSWGGANVLTF.

This clonotype turned up a few times. A junction end diverges from the germline sequence, so it may reflect a read error. The chain has TRBV11-2 and TRBJ2-1, with D unclear. TRBJ2-7 explains the end of the DNA better; the J call may be wrong. The CDR3 is 11 residues long. Germline-derived CDR1 and CDR2 are SGHAT and FQNNGV. As DNA, the CDR3 is TGTGCCTGCAGCAGAATTTACGAGCAGTACTTC. It translates to CACSRIYEQYF.

The genes are TRBV10-3 and TRBJ2-3, with D uncertain. CDR3 length: 13 amino acids. The V gene lost 6 bases and the J gene lost 6 bases, with 13 bases spanning the gap. Germline values: CDR1 ENHRY, CDR2 SYGVKD. The CDR3 region has the DNA TGTGCCATCAGACCCACGGTTCCTGATACGCAGTATTTT. Amino acids: CAIRPTVPDTQYF.

This clonotype was seen repeatedly, ten times or more. Relative to the germline gene, one junction end is altered; a read error may explain this. The chain is built from TRBV14 and TRBJ2-4; TRBD2 matches 8 bases. Looked up from germline, CDR1 is SGHDN and CDR2 is FVKESK. The CDR3 extends over 12 amino acids. The CDR3 region is CASSRGTRVADF. CDR3 in DNA: TGTGCCAGCAGCCGAGGGACTAGAGTCGCCGACTTC.

This chain connects TRBV21-1 to TRBJ2-3; TRBD2, the D gene given by the table, was not confirmed from the DNA. TRBV21-1 is deemed a pseudogene. This CDR3 has 17 amino acids. CDR3 nucleotides: TGTGCCAGCAGCAAAGTTAGGCGGGGGACCTCCACAGATACGCAGTATTTT. This codes for CASSKVRRGTSTDTQYF.

This clonotype was seen a few times. The chain employs TRBV6-1 and TRBJ2-3; tentative D call: TRBD2 (6 bases). Germline CDR1 MNHNS, CDR2 SASEGT. Trimming removed 1 base from V and 8 bases from J, with 13 bases in between. This CDR3 has 14 amino acids. The CDR3 DNA sequence: TGTGCCAGCAGTGAAGGCCCACTAGCAGTTACGCAGTATTTT. It encodes CASSEGPLAVTQYF.

This chain connects TRBV7-8 to TRBJ1-5, with D uncertain. CDR1 and CDR2 from the germline V gene are SGHVS and FQNEAQ. Trimming stripped 3 bases from V and 6 bases from J, with 9 bases between. The CDR3 spans 13 residues. CDR3 nucleotides: TGTGCCAGCAGCTTGGGTCCAGCTCAGCCCCAGCATTTT. Protein: CASSLGPAQPQHF.

The table lists this clonotype with many counts. CDR3 sequence (DNA): TGTGCCAGCAGCGTGAACTATGGCTACACCTTC. This translates into CASSVNYGYTF. The J gene is TRBJ1-2, the V gene TRBV9; no clear D. CDR1 is SGDLS, CDR2 YYNGEE, per germline. Trimming left V 2 bases short and J 2 bases short, with 1 base between. The CDR3 consists of 11 residues. The full variable domain, completed using reference TRBV9 and TRBJ1-2, is DSGVTQTPKHLITATGQRVTLRCSPRSGDLSVYWYQQSLDQGLQFLIQYYNGEERAKGNILERFSAQQFPDLHSELNLSSLELGDSALYFCASSVNYGYTFGSGTRLTVV.

There are a few counts of this clonotype. The V and J genes are TRBV24-1 and TRBJ2-3, with D unresolved. Per the germline V gene, CDR1 is KGHDR and CDR2 is SFDVKD. V was pared by 6 bases and J by 0 bases, with 9 bases between. The CDR3 is 14 amino acids. The CDR3 loop is CATSPGSSTDTQYF. CDR3 nucleotides: TGTGCCACCAGTCCGGGCTCTAGCACAGATACGCAGTATTTT.

This clonotype was counted at least ten times. The V gene is TRBV19, the J gene TRBJ2-7; no firm D call. The germline V and J ends were trimmed by 9 bases and 2 bases, with 17 bases remaining between them. The germline V gene has CDR1 LNHDA and CDR2 SQIVND (reference sequence). The CDR3 runs to 14 residues. DNA of the CDR3: TGTGCCAGGACCGGACCGGCACCCACCTACGAGCAGTACGTC. Residues: CARTGPAPTYEQYV.

This clonotype was picked up one time. This chain connects TRBV7-6 to TRBJ1-1; no definite D call. CDR1 and CDR2 (germline): SGHVS, FNYEAQ. V was trimmed by 4 bases and J by 4 bases, leaving 10 bases between them. This CDR3 comprises 13 residues. The CDR3: CASSSTMTTEAFF. In DNA, the CDR3 is TGTGCCAGCAGCTCGACGATGACCACTGAAGCTTTCTTT.